This TCR beta chain was identified during a study of spatial heterogeneity in lung cancer. Every cDNA TCR molecule received its own unique molecular identifier. TCRdb re-analysed the 5' RACE reads in MiXCR, keeping a single row per CDR3 protein. Found here are approximately 39,000 distinct CDR3 sequences, under 7% of them singletons; the top ten hold more than 9%. This clonotype was counted between two and nine times. The CDR3 loop spans 16 amino acids. Germline assignment: CDR1 SNHLY and CDR2 FYNNEI. Germline trimming cut 6 bases from V and 2 bases from J; bases unmatched to any gene: 9. The time point here: sample taken at primary tumor resection. Researchers sequenced whole RNA taken from tumor, nontumor lung or frozen PBMC without sorting. The donors comprised about 70 untreated early-stage non-small cell lung cancer patients.

Sequencing was performed on PBMCs, taken at surgery. This TCR came from a male donor with early-stage non-small cell lung cancer. V usage is TRBV2 and J usage is TRBJ2-7; 11 bases agree with TRBD1. The CDR3 reads CASSPGTGGEAYEQYF. In nucleotides, the CDR3 is TGTGCCAGCAGCCCCGGGACAGGGGGGGAGGCCTACGAGCAGTACTTC.